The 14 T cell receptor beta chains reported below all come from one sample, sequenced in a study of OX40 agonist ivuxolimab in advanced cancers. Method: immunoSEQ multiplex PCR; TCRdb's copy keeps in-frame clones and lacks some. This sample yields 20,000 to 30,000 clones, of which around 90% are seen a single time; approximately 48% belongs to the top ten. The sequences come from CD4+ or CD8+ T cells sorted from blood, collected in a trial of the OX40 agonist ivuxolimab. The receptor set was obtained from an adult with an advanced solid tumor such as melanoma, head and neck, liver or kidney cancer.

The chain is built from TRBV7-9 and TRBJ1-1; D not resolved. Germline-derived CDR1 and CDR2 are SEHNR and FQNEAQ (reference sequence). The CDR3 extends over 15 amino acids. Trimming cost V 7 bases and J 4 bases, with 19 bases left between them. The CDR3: CASTPGPPNPTEAFF. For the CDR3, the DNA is TGTGCCAGCACCCCCGGACCTCCTAACCCCACTGAAGCTTTCTTT.

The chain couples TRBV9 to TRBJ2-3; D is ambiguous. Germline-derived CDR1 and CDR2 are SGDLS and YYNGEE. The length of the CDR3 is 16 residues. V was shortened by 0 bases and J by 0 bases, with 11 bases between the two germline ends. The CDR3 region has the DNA TGTGCCAGCAGCGTAGGTGTGGATCCTAGCACAGATACGCAGTATTTT. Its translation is CASSVGVDPSTDTQYF. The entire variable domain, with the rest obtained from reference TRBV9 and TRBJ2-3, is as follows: DSGVTQTPKHLITATGQRVTLRCSPRSGDLSVYWYQQSLDQGLQFLIQYYNGEERAKGNILERFSAQQFPDLHSELNLSSLELGDSALYFCASSVGVDPSTDTQYFGPGTRLTVL.

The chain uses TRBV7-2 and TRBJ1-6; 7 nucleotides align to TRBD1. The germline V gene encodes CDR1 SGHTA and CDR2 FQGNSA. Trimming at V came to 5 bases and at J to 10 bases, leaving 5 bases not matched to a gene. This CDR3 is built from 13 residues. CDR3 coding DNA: TGTGCCAGCAGCCGTGGAGGGGGCTCACCCCTCCACTTT. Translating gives CASSRGGGSPLHF. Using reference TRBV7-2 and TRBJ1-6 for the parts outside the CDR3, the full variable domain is GAGVSQSPSNKVTEKGKDVELRCDPISGHTALYWYRQSLGQGLEFLIYFQGNSAPDKSGLPSDRFSAERTGGSVSTLTIQRTQQEDSAVYLCASSRGGGSPLHFGNGTRLTVT.

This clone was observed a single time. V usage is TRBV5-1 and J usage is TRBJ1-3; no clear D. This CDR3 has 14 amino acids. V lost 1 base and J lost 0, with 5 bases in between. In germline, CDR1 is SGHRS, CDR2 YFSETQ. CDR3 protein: CASSLTISGNTIYF. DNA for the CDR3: TGCGCCAGCAGCTTGACGATCTCTGGAAACACCATATATTTT.

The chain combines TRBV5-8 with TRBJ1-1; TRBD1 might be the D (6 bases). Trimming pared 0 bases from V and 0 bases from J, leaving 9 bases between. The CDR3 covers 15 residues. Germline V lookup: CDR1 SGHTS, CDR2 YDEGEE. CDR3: CASSLVGTMNTEAFF. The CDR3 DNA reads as TGTGCCAGCAGCTTGGTGGGGACAATGAACACTGAAGCTTTCTTT.

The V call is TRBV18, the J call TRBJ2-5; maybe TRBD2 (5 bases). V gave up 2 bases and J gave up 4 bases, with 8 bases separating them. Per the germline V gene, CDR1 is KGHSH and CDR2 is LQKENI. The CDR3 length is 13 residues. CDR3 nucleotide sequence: TGTGCCAGCTCACCAGTAGAGGGAGAGACCCAGTACTTC. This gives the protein CASSPVEGETQYF.

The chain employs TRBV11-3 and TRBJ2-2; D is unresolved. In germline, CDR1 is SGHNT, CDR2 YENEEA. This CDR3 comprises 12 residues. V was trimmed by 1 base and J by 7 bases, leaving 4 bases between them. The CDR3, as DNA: TGTGCCAGCAGCTTAGTCTTCGGGGAGCTGTTTTTT. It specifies CASSLVFGELFF.

DNA of the CDR3: TGTGCCAGCAGACAGGGGTCCGCCGGACCTGGAAACACCATATATTTT. Amino acid sequence: CASRQGSAGPGNTIYF. The rearrangement joins TRBV28 to TRBJ1-3, with 7 bases lining up with TRBD1. J gave up 2 bases and V 6 bases, and 10 bases lay outside the gene matches. CDR1 MDHEN and CDR2 SYDVKM come from the germline V gene. The CDR3 has 16 residues.

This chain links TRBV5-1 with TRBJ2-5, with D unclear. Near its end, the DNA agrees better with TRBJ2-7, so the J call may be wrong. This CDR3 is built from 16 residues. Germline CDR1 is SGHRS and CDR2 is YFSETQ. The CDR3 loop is CASSFSPQEFSYEQYF. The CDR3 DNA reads TGCGCCAGCAGCTTTTCGCCCCAAGAATTTTCCTACGAGCAGTACTTC.

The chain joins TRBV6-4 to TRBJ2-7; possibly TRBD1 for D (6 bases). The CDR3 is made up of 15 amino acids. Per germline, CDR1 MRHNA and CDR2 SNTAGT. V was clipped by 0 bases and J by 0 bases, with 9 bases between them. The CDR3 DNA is TGTGCCAGCAGTGACTCGATGGACAGCTCCTACGAGCAGTACTTC. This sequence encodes CASSDSMDSSYEQYF.

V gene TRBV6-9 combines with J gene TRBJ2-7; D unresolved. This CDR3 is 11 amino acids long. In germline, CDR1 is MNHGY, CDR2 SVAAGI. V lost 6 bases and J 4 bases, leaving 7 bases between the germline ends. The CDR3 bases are TGTGCCAGCAGCCGAAGATACGAGCAGTACTTC. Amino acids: CASSRRYEQYF.

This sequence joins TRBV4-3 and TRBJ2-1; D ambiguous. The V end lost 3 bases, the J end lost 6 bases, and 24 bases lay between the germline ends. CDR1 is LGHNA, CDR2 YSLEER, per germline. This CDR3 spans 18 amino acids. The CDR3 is CASSQGWRGSPVGNEQFF. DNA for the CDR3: TGCGCCAGCAGCCAGGGTTGGCGTGGATCCCCCGTGGGCAATGAGCAGTTCTTC.

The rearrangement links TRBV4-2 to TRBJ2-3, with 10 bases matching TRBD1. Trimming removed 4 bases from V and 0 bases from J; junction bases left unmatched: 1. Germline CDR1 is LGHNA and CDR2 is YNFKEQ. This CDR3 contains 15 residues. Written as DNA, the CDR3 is TGTGCCAGCAGCCGGGACAGGGGTAGCACAGATACGCAGTATTTT. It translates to CASSRDRGSTDTQYF.

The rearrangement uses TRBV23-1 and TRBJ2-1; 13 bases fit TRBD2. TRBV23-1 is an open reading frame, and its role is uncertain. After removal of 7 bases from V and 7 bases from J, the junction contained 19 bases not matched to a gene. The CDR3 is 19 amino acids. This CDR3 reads CASIIGTSGAFFSRNEQFF. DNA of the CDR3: TGCGCCAGCATTATCGGGACTAGCGGGGCCTTTTTCTCCCGTAATGAGCAGTTCTTC.